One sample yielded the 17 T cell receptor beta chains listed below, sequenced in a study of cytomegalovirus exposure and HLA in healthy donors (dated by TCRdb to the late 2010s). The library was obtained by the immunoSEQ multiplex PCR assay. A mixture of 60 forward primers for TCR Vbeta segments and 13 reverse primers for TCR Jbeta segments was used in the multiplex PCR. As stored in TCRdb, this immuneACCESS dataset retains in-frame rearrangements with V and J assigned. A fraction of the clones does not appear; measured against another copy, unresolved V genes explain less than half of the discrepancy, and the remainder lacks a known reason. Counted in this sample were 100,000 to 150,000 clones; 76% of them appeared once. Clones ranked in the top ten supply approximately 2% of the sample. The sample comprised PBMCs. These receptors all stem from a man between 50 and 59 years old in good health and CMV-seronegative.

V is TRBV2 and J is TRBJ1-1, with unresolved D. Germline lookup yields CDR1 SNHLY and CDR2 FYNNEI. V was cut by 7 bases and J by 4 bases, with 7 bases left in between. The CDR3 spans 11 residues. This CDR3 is CASKEGTEAFF. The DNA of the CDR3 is TGTGCCAGCAAGGAGGGCACTGAAGCTTTCTTT.

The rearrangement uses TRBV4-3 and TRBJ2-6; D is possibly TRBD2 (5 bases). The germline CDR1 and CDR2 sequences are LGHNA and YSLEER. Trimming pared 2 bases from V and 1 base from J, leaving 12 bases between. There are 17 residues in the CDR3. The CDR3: CASSQSRGESGANVLTF. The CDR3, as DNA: TGCGCCAGCAGCCAATCCCGGGGAGAATCTGGGGCCAACGTCCTGACTTTC.

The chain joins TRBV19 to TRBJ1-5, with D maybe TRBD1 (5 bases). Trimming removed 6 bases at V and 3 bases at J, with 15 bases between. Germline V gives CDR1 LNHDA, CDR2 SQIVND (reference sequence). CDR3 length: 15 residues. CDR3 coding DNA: TGTGCCAGTAGAAGCCTCGGGGGGAACAATCAGCCCCAGCATTTT. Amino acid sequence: CASRSLGGNNQPQHF.

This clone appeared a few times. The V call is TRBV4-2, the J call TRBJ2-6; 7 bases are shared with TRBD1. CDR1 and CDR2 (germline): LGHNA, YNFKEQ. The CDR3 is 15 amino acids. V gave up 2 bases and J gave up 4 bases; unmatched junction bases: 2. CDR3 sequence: CASSQTGAGANVLTF. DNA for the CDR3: TGTGCCAGCAGCCAAACAGGGGCCGGGGCCAACGTCCTGACTTTC.

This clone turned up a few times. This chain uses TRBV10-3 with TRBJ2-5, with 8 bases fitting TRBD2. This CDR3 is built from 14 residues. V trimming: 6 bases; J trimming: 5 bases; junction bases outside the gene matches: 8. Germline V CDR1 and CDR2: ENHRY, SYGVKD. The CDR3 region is CAIRSGGASETQYF. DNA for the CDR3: TGTGCCATCAGATCGGGGGGGGCCTCGGAGACCCAGTACTTC.

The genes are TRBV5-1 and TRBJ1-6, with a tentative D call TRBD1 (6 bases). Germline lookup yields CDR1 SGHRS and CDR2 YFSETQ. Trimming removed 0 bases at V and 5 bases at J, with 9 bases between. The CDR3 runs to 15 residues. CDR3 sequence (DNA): TGCGCCAGCAGCTTGGGACAGGCCGATAATTCACCCCTCCACTTT. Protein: CASSLGQADNSPLHF.

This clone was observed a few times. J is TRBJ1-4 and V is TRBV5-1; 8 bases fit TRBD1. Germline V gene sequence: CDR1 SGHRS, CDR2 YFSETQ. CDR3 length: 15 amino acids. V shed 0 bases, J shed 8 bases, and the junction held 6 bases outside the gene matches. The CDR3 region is CASSLATGEREKLFF. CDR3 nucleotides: TGCGCCAGCAGCTTGGCGACAGGGGAAAGGGAAAAACTGTTTTTT. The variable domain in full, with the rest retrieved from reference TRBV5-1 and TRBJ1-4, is KAGVTQTPRYLIKTRGQQVTLSCSPISGHRSVSWYQQTPGQGLQFLFEYFSETQRNKGNFPGRFSGRQFSNSRSEMNVSTLELGDSALYLCASSLATGEREKLFFGSGTQLSVL.

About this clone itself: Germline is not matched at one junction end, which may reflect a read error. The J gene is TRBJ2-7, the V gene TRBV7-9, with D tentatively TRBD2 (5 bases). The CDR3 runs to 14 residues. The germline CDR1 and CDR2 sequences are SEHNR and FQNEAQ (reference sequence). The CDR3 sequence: CSSSLVRPRGEQYF. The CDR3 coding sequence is TGTTCCAGCAGCTTAGTGCGGCCCCGGGGCGAGCAGTACTTC.

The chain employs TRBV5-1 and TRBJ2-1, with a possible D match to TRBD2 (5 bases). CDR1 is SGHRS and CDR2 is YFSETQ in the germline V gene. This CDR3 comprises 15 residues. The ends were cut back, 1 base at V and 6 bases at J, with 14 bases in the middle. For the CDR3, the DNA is TGCGCCAGCAGCTTGAATTTTGCGGGCCCCAATGAGCAGTTCTTC. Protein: CASSLNFAGPNEQFF.

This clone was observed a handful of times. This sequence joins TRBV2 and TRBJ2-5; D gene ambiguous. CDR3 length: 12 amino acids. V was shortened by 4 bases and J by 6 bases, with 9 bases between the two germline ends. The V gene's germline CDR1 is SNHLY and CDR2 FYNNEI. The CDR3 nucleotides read TGTGCCAGCAGTGGTGAGAGTCAGACCCAGTACTTC. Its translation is CASSGESQTQYF.

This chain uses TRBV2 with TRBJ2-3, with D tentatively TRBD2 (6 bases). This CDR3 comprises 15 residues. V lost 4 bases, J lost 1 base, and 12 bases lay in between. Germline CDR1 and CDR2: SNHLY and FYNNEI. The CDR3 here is CASSVWGVGTDTQYF. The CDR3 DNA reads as TGTGCCAGCAGTGTATGGGGGGTCGGCACAGATACGCAGTATTTT.

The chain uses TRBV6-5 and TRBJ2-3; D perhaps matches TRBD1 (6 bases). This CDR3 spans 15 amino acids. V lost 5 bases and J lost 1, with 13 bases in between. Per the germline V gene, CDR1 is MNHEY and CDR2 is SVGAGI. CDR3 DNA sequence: TGTGCCAGCAGTAGACAGACAGGAGGCACAGATACGCAGTATTTT. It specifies CASSRQTGGTDTQYF.

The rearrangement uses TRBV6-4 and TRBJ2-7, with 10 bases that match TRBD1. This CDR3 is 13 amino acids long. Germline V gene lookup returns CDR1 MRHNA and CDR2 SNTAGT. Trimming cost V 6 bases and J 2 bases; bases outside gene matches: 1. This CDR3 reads CASRGQGAYEQYV. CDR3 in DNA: TGTGCCAGCAGAGGACAGGGGGCCTACGAGCAGTACGTC.

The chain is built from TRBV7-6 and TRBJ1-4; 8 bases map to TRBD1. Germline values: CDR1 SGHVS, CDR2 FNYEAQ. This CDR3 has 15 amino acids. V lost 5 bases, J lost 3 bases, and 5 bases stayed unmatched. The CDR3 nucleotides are TGTGCCAGCAGCCCCCGACAGGGGCCTAATGAAAAACTGTTTTTT. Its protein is CASSPRQGPNEKLFF.

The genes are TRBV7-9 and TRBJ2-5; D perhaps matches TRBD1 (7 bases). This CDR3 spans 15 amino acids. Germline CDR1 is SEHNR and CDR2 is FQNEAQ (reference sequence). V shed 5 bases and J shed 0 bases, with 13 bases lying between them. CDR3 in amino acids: CASSQQGGYQETQYF. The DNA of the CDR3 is TGTGCCAGCAGCCAGCAGGGGGGATACCAAGAGACCCAGTACTTC. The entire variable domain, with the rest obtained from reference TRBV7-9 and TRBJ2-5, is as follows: DTGVSQNPRHKITKRGQNVTFRCDPISEHNRLYWYRQTLGQGPEFLTYFQNEAQLEKSRLLSDRFSAERPKGSFSTLEIQRTEQGDSAMYLCASSQQGGYQETQYFGPGTRLLVL.

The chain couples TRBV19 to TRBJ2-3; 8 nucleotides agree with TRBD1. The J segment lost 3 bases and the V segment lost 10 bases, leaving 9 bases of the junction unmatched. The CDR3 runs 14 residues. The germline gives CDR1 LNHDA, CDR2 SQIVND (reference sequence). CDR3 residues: CATSDRGLTDTQYF. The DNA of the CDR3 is TGTGCCACCTCTGACAGGGGTTTGACAGATACGCAGTATTTT.

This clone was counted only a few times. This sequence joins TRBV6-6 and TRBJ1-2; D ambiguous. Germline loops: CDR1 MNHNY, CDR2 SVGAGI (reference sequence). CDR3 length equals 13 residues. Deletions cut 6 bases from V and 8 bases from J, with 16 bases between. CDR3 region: CASSPGGGEGYTF. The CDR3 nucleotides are TGTGCCAGCAGCCCAGGAGGAGGAGAAGGCTACACCTTC.